The entry below gives a single TCR beta chain sequence along with its context. Purification of the CD8+ and CD4+ T cells relied on negative isolation, and TEMRA cells underwent FACS enrichment. The record originates from a study of CD8 T cells in Susac syndrome. The CDR3 extends over 16 amino acids. Germline V gene lookup returns CDR1 KGHDR and CDR2 SFDVKD. The J segment lost 6 bases and the V segment lost 4 bases, leaving 6 bases of the junction unmatched. Reverse transcription used roughly 0.45 to 1 ug RNA and random hexamers. The CDR3 of TCR beta was amplified by immunoSEQ multiplex PCR across 54 Vbeta and 13 Jbeta. MiXCR, run by TCRdb on the immunoSEQ multiplex PCR reads, gives a single entry per CDR3 protein. The table shows 160,000 or so distinct CDR3 sequences, with approximately 94% occurring only once.

Specimen: CD4+ T cells from PBMCs. The chain uses TRBV24-1 and TRBJ2-1; 12 bases match TRBD2. This clonotype originated in a human donor with multiple sclerosis. The CDR3 sequence is CATSDPGLAGSNEQFF. The CDR3 bases are TGTGCCACCAGTGACCCCGGACTAGCGGGAAGCAATGAGCAGTTCTTC.